This TCR beta chain appears in the sequencing data of a study of control samples from healthy donors and cancer patients. Per germline, CDR1 SGHRS and CDR2 YFSETQ. The ends lost 1 base at V and 5 bases at J; junction bases unmatched: 9. The CDR3 spans 16 residues. Sequencing was performed with immunoSEQ multiplex PCR; in TCRdb, only in-frame clones are kept and a portion is missing. This sample yields 100,000 to 150,000 clones, of which 75% to 95% are seen a single time; about 2.3% belongs to the top ten. Sequences were obtained from blood. The chain employs TRBV5-1 and TRBJ2-5; 9 positions match TRBD2. This receptor was taken from a middle-aged man in good health. The CDR3 here is CASSLLGGGARETQYF. The CDR3 coding sequence is TGCGCCAGCAGCTTGCTGGGCGGGGGGGCCCGGGAGACCCAGTACTTC.